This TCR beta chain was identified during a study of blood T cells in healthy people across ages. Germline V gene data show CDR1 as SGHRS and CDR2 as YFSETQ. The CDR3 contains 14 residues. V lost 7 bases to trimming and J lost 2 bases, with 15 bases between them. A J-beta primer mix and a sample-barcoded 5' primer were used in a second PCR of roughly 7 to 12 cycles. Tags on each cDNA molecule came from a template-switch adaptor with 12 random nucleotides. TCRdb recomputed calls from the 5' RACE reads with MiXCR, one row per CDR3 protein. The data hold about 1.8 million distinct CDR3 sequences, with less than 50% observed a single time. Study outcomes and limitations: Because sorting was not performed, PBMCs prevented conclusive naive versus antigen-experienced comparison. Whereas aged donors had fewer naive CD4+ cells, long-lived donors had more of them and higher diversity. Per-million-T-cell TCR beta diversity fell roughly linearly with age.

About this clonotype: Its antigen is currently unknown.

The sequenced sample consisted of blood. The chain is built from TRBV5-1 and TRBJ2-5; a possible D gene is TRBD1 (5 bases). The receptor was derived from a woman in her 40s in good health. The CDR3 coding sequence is TGCGCCAGCCGCCCAAGGGGTCAGCAAGAGACCCAGTACTTC. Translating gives CASRPRGQQETQYF.